This T cell receptor (beta chain) emerged from a study of shared clonotypes between healthy human individuals. Broader study findings: Relative to clonotypes present in all four donors, those not shared had lower generation probabilities. Donor clonotype sharing was expected to depend on sequencing depth.

Replicate sorted-subset PCRs were loaded with around 200 ng DNA, 31,000 or so T cell genomes. Generated by immunoSEQ multiplex PCR, the TCRdb table keeps only in-frame clones and is missing some. The table has 2 million to 3 million clones, over 85% seen once. As for this clone: Its antigen is undetermined.

This receptor was taken from a man aged 18 to 29 in good health. Some clones in this sample may be carry-over from other donors' samples. Sequenced: naive CD4+ T cells from PBMCs. Subset here: CD45RA+ positively selected.

CDR3 nucleotide sequence: TGTGCCAGCTCCGCCGTAGGTAGATGGGAGCTGTTTTTT. It specifies CASSAVGRWELFF. J is TRBJ2-2 and V is TRBV18; D ambiguous. The CDR3 spans 13 residues. CDR1 and CDR2 from the germline V gene are KGHSH and LQKENI. Trimming cost V 6 bases and J 9 bases, with 14 bases left between them.